Listed below are T cell receptor beta chains from one sample, sequenced in a study of T cell changes during pregnancy in multiple sclerosis. The table came from immunoSEQ multiplex PCR; TCRdb's copy has only in-frame clones and leaves some out. The sample has 70,000 to 75,000 clones; approximately 90% are singletons. The specimen was peripheral blood, collected before pregnancy. Receptor source: a female donor with multiple sclerosis, enrolled in a pregnancy study. Each CDR3 is given with its conserved first and last residue. Fields, in order: CDR3 DNA, CDR3 protein, J gene, D gene, V gene. The D gene is left open where the match is weak.

CDR3 DNA: TGTGCCAGCAGCGTAAACCAACAGAACACTGAAGCTTTCTTT
CDR3 protein: CASSVNQQNTEAFF
J gene: TRBJ1-1
D gene: NA
V gene: TRBV7-2

CDR3 DNA: TGCGCCAGCAGCTTGGGCGGGAGAAGGAATGAGCAGTTCTTC
CDR3 protein: CASSLGGRRNEQFF
J gene: TRBJ2-1
D gene: TRBD2
V gene: TRBV5-1

CDR3 DNA: TGCGCCAGCAGCCAATGGACTCACTCCGGGGAGCTGTTTTTT
CDR3 protein: CASSQWTHSGELFF
J gene: TRBJ2-2
D gene: NA
V gene: TRBV4-3

CDR3 DNA: TGTGCCAGCAGTGTACAGGGCAATCAGCCCCAGCATTTT
CDR3 protein: CASSVQGNQPQHF
J gene: TRBJ1-5
D gene: NA
V gene: TRBV2

CDR3 DNA: TGTGCCATCAGTGAGACCGGGACTAACACCGGGGAGCTGTTTTTT
CDR3 protein: CAISETGTNTGELFF
J gene: TRBJ2-2
D gene: NA
V gene: TRBV10-3

CDR3 DNA: TGTGCCAGCAGCAGAGACAGGTTAGGTGAGCAGTACTTC
CDR3 protein: CASSRDRLGEQYF
J gene: TRBJ2-7
D gene: NA
V gene: TRBV7-9

CDR3 DNA: TGTGCCAGCTCACCACGGGCGGGCAACTATGGCTACACCTTC
CDR3 protein: CASSPRAGNYGYTF
J gene: TRBJ1-2
D gene: NA
V gene: TRBV18

CDR3 DNA: TGTGCCAGCAGTTTATGGGGACAGTCTTATGGCTACACCTTC
CDR3 protein: CASSLWGQSYGYTF
J gene: TRBJ1-2
D gene: TRBD1
V gene: TRBV27

CDR3 DNA: TGTGCCAGCAGCCTCTTTGTCCAGGGGGAGACCCAGTACTTC
CDR3 protein: CASSLFVQGETQYF
J gene: TRBJ2-5
D gene: NA
V gene: TRBV7-2

CDR3 DNA: TGTGCCAGCAGCCACGTAGGAGAGAGGCAGTTCTTC
CDR3 protein: CASSHVGERQFF
J gene: TRBJ2-1
D gene: NA
V gene: TRBV14

CDR3 DNA: TGTGCCAGTAGTACTCAAGGACACCTACTTGAAGCTTTCTTT
CDR3 protein: CASSTQGHLLEAFF
J gene: TRBJ1-1
D gene: NA
V gene: TRBV19